These T cell receptor beta chains were read from a single sample in a study of cytomegalovirus exposure and HLA in healthy donors. Sequencing used immunoSEQ multiplex PCR; TCRdb keeps in-frame clones, though not all of them. Found here are roughly 180,000 clones, over 75% of them singletons; the top ten hold about 9.3%. Sample: PBMCs. The receptors shown here come from a man younger than 35 in good health and CMV-seropositive. The CDR3 runs from the conserved cysteine through the conserved F or W. The D gene is left open where the match is weak. Size tells how often a clone was seen (once, few, many) or the class of an expanded clone, and some rows leave it out.

-,-,TRBV10-1,TRBJ2-3,CASSMSQGGDTQYF,TGCGCCAGCAGCATGTCTCAGGGGGGAGATACGCAGTATTTT
-,TRBD2,TRBV9,TRBJ2-7,CASSTTPGTTSEQYF,TGTGCCAGCAGCACGACGCCCGGGACTACGTCTGAGCAGTACTTC
-,TRBD1,TRBV27,TRBJ2-4,CASSSLSGQFSKNIQYF,TGTGCCAGCAGTTCCCTTTCGGGACAGTTTTCCAAAAACATTCAGTACTTC
-,TRBD1,TRBV14,TRBJ1-1,CASSQAPGQGAKTEAFF,TGTGCCAGCAGCCAAGCCCCGGGACAGGGGGCGAAGACTGAAGCTTTCTTT
-,-,TRBV11-2,TRBJ2-1,CASSNTRGTNEQFF,TGTGCCAGCAGCAATACGAGGGGGACCAATGAGCAGTTCTTC
-,-,TRBV25-1,TRBJ2-7,CASSEGLSKQYF,TGTGCCAGCAGTGAGGGCCTCTCTAAGCAGTACTTC
-,TRBD1,TRBV4-1,TRBJ2-7,CASSQGDRATYEQYF,TGCGCCAGCAGCCAAGGGGACAGGGCCACCTACGAGCAGTACTTC
-,TRBD2,TRBV4-3,TRBJ2-4,CASSQGTGGRNIQYF,TGCGCCAGCAGCCAAGGTACGGGAGGGCGAAACATTCAGTACTTC
-,-,TRBV5-6,TRBJ2-7,CASSSSGTPFDQYF,TGTGCCAGCAGCTCTTCAGGGACACCGTTCGACCAGTACTTC
-,-,TRBV2,TRBJ2-1,CASITSPGEQFF,TGTGCCAGCATTACATCTCCGGGTGAGCAGTTCTTC
-,TRBD2,TRBV4-3,TRBJ2-7,CASSQDVGGVSYEQYF,TGCGCCAGCAGCCAAGACGTTGGGGGGGTAAGCTACGAGCAGTACTTC
-,TRBD1,TRBV18,TRBJ1-1,CASSPTGQDTEAFF,TGTGCCAGCTCACCAACCGGACAGGACACTGAAGCTTTCTTT
-,-,TRBV6-5,TRBJ2-5,CASGHEGRETQYF,TGTGCCTCGGGCCACGAAGGGAGAGAGACCCAGTACTTC
-,-,TRBV30,TRBJ2-1,CAWDSGAMYNEQFF,TGTGCCTGGGACTCAGGGGCTATGTACAATGAGCAGTTCTTC
-,-,TRBV27,TRBJ2-3,CASSLGLFGADTQYF,TGTGCCAGCAGTTTAGGACTCTTTGGGGCAGATACGCAGTATTTT
-,-,TRBV5-1,TRBJ2-3,CASSLGRDTQYF,TGCGCCAGCAGCTTGGGGCGGGATACGCAGTATTTT
few,-,TRBV6-1,TRBJ1-1,CASSEAKGVKNTEAFF,TGTGCCAGCAGTGAAGCTAAGGGGGTCAAGAACACTGAAGCTTTCTTT